This T cell receptor (beta chain) was obtained from a study of blood T cells in healthy people across ages. Study-wide results and caveats: When set beside aged donors, long-lived donors presented more naive CD4+ cells and higher diversity.

This clonotype was seen a few times. The target antigen is unknown. A second PCR, run for about 7 to 11 cycles, used a sample-barcoded 5' primer plus a J-beta primer mix. Each CDR3 protein is one row after TCRdb ran MiXCR on the 5' RACE reads. The table records 1,800,000 or so distinct CDR3 sequences, roughly two fifths of them present only once. CDR3 size: 14 residues. Looked up from germline, CDR1 is KGHSY and CDR2 is FQNENV. The ends were cut back, 1 base at V and 10 bases at J, with 11 bases in the middle. The sequence was collected from a human donor in good health. The source material was blood. V and J are TRBV16 and TRBJ1-6; no definite D call. The chain's CDR3 is CASSQWREESPLHF. The CDR3 bases are TGTGCCAGCAGCCAATGGAGGGAGGAGTCACCCCTCCACTTT.